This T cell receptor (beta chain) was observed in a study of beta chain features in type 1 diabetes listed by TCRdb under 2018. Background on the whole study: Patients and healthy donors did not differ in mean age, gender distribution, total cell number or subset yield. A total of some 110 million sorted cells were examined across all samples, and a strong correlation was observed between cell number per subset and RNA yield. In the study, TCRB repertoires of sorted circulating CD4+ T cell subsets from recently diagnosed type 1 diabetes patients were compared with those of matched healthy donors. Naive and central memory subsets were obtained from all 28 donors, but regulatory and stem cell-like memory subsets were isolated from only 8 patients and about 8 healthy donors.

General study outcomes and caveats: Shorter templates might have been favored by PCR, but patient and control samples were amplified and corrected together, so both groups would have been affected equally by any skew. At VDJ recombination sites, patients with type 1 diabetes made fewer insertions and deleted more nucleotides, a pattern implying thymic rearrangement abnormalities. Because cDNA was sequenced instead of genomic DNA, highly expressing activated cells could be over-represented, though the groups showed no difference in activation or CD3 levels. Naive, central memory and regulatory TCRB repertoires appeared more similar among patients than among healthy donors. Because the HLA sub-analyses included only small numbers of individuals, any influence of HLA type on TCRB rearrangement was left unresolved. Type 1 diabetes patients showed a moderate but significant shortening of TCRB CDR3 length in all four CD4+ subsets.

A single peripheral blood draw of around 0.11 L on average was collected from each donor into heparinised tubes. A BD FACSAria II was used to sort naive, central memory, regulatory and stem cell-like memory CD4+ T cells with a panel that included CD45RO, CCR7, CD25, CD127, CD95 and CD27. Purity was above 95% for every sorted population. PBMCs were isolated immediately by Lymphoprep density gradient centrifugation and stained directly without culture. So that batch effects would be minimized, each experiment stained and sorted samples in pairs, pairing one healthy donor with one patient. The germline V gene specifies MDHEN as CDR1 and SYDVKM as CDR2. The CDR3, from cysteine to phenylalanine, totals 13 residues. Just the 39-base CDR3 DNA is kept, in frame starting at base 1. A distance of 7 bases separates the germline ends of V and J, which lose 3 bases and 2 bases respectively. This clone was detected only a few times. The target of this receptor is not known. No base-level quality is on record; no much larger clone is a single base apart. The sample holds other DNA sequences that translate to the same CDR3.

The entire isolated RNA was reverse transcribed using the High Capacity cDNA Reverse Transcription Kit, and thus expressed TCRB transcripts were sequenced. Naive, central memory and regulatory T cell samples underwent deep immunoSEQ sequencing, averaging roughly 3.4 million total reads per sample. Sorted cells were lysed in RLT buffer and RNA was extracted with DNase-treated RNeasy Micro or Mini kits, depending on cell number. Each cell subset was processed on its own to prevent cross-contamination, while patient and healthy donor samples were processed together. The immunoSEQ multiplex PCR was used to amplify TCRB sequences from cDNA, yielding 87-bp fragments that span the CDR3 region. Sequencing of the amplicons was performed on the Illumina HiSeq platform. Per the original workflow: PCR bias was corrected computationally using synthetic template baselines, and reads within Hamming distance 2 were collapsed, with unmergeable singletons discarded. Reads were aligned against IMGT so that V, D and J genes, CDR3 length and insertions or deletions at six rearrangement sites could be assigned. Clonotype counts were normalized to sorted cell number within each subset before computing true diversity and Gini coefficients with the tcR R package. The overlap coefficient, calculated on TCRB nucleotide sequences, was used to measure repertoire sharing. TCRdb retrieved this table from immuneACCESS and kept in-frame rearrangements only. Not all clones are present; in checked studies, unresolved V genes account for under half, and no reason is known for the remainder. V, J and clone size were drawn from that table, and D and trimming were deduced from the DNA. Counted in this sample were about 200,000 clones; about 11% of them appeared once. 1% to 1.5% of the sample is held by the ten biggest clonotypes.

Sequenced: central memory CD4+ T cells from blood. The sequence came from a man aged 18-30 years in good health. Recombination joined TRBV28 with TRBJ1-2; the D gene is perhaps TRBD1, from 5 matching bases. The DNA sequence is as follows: TGTGCCAGCAGTTTTGGGGGAAACTATGGCTACACCTTC. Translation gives CASSFGGNYGYTF.